This TCR beta chain originates from a study of blood T cell repertoires in COVID-19. Study summary: Samples representing acute and convalescent COVID-19 were sourced from the United States, Italy and Spain. The cDNA or gDNA used as material had been derived from T cells, B-cell-depleted T cells, or PBMCs.

Under the authors' procedure: Nucleated cell number was recorded as an estimate derived from reference gene primer amplification. Assay: immunoSEQ multiplex PCR; the TCRdb copy retains only in-frame clones and omits some. That table is the source of V, J and clone size, and D and trimming were worked out from the DNA. In the table there are 300,000 to 400,000 clones, 88% of which are singletons. While infection was still active, Seattle patients were enrolled and then followed longitudinally. The sample consisted of peripheral blood. The source of this sequence is a woman in her seventies with COVID-19, enrolled during active disease.

The CDR3 is CAPTHGGAGGLGGYTF. CDR3 coding DNA: TGTGCCCCCACCCACGGGGGGGCAGGGGGGCTAGGTGGCTACACCTTC. The rearrangement links TRBV9 to TRBJ1-2, with TRBD1 matching over 7 bases. V was pared by 10 bases and J by 7 bases, with 22 bases of the junction left unmatched. The germline V gene has CDR1 SGDLS and CDR2 YYNGEE. The CDR3 spans 16 residues.